The entry that follows covers one T cell receptor beta chain sequence. Its antigen is not known. This sample stems from a study of T cell responses to AZD1222 COVID-19 vaccine. The study's findings and limits: Increases in Spike-specific TCR breadth and depth were seen after two AZD1222 doses. Just a handful of people given AZD1222 tested seropositive at baseline. Clonal diversity was possibly underestimated, and white British individuals and females predominated among donors.

Data came from immunoSEQ multiplex PCR; TCRdb stores just in-frame clones and leaves some out. The sample holds more than 85,000 clones; more than 75% are singletons and the top ten take about 3.3%. Trimming pared 3 bases from V and 3 bases from J, leaving 14 bases between. Germline V gene lookup returns CDR1 LNHDA and CDR2 SQIVND (reference sequence). The CDR3 is made up of 15 amino acids. The V and J genes are TRBV19 and TRBJ1-1; D not certain. This clonotype originated in an adult in good health. This material consisted of peripheral blood, taken on day 0 of AZD1222 vaccination. The CDR3 spells CASSMMAGGDTEAFF. The CDR3 nucleotides are TGTGCCAGTAGTATGATGGCAGGCGGGGACACTGAAGCTTTCTTT.